This T cell receptor beta chain comes out of a study of regulatory dendritic cells for organ transplantation. Findings and caveats of the study: Memory CD8+ clonal expansion seemed more limited with regulatory than mature dendritic cells.

Points on this clone: The antigen is not known.

Assay used: immunoSEQ multiplex PCR; TCRdb lists only in-frame clones, some missing. The sample carries some 40,000 clones, about 89% recorded once. Trimming removed 5 bases at V and 7 bases at J, with 15 bases between. The CDR3 length is 14 residues. Germline V gene data show CDR1 as SEHNR and CDR2 as FQNEAQ (reference sequence). The sequence was collected from a human donor in good health. Material: naive CD8+ T cells from blood. Subset specified: CD45RA+ naive T cells. The chain couples TRBV7-9 to TRBJ2-1; the D gene is possibly TRBD1 (6 bases). CDR3 sequence: CASSGLGARNEQFF. The CDR3 DNA is TGTGCCAGCAGCGGTTTGGGGGCGCGGAATGAGCAGTTCTTC.